The 17 T cell receptor beta chains in this list originate from one sample, sequenced in a study of T cells in women clearing cervical HPV infection. Profiled with immunoSEQ multiplex PCR; TCRdb holds only in-frame clones, not every one. The sample shows tens of thousands of clones, and approximately 40% sits with its ten largest clones. The sequencing input was blood buffy coat. These receptors all come from a woman between 18 and 75 years old with a cervical HPV16 infection that either progressed to CIN3+ or cleared (not recorded which).

As concerns this clone: The read terminates 3 residues ahead of where the CDR3 ends, so the germline J gene completes it. This rearrangement joins TRBV2 to TRBJ2-1; 10 bases are a match to TRBD2. The CDR3 runs to 14 residues. The junction had 7 bases not matched to a gene; V was cut back by 8 bases and J by 6 bases. Germline V CDR1 and CDR2: SNHLY, FYNNEI. Partial CDR3 DNA: TGTGCCAGCCAGCTAGCGGGGGCTAGCAATGAG. It specifies CASQLAGASNE. The entire CDR3 sequence reads CASQLAGASNEQFF.

Details on this clone: A read error may produce the germline difference seen at one junction end. The CDR3 extends 3 residues past the end of the read, so its final part is completed from the germline J gene. Different DNA sequences within this sample yield the same CDR3. The V and J genes are TRBV6-2 or TRBV6-3 and TRBJ2-1; perhaps TRBD1 as D (6 bases). The germline V gene encodes CDR1 MNHEY and CDR2 SVGEGT. This CDR3 spans 14 amino acids. Here the CDR3 reads CASSYGTITNEQFF. The covered CDR3 bases are TGTGCTAGCAGTTACGGGACAATTACCAATGAG.

Details on this clone: The CDR3 extends 3 residues past the end of the read, so its final part is completed from the germline J gene. This chain uses TRBV6-2 or TRBV6-3 with TRBJ2-5; maybe TRBD2 (5 bases). The CDR3 length is 15 residues. Germline values: CDR1 MNHEY, CDR2 SVGEGT. Trimming cost V 6 bases and J 5 bases, with 19 bases left between them. The DNA read from the CDR3 is TGTGCCAGCAGCTCCCCGAGAGAACCGGGGGAGACC. Translated: CASSSPREPGET. The CDR3 reads in full as CASSSPREPGETQYF.

About this clone itself: With the read ending 3 residues before the CDR3 end, the germline J gene is used to fill in that end. The chain employs TRBV18 and TRBJ2-7; D is possibly TRBD1 (6 bases). Germline V CDR1 and CDR2: KGHSH, LQKENI. Trimming removed 3 bases from V and 2 bases from J, with 8 bases in between. The CDR3 spans 13 residues. CDR3 bases read: TGTGCCAGCTCACCGGGGACAACCTACGAG. Residues: CASSPGTTYE. In full, the CDR3 is CASSPGTTYEQYF. Full variable domain (rest looked up from reference TRBV18 and TRBJ2-7): NAGVMQNPRHLVRRRGQEARLRCSPMKGHSHVYWYRQLPEEGLKFMVYLQKENIIDESGMPKERFSAEFPKEGPSILRIQQVVRGDSAAYFCASSPGTTYEQYFGPGTRLTVT.

With regard to this clone: The sequence runs out 3 residues before the end of the CDR3; the remainder is reconstructed from the germline J gene. The rearrangement uses TRBV7-2 and TRBJ1-4, with a possible D match to TRBD1 (6 bases). This CDR3 has 16 residues. Trimming left V 0 bases short and J 7 bases short, with 15 bases between. CDR1 and CDR2 (germline): SGHTA, FQGNSA. The CDR3 spells CASSLAPGAQGEKLFF. CDR3 DNA, as far as it was read: TGTGCCAGCAGCTTAGCGCCAGGGGCTCAGGGTGAAAAA.

A word on this clone: The missing CDR3 end, 3 residues past where the read stops, is filled in from the germline J gene. The chain carries TRBV2 and TRBJ1-4; D may be TRBD1 (6 bases). Germline CDR1 is SNHLY and CDR2 is FYNNEI. The CDR3 length is 15 residues. Trimming left V 6 bases short and J 4 bases short, with 15 bases between. The CDR3 protein is CASSALGGNNEKLFF. The covered CDR3 bases are TGTGCCAGCAGCGCACTAGGGGGAAATAATGAAAAA.

Turning to this clone: The read falls 3 residues short of the CDR3 end, and the missing part is taken from the germline J gene. V and J are TRBV10-1 and TRBJ1-2, with a possible D match to TRBD1 (5 bases). Per germline, CDR1 WNHNN and CDR2 SYGVQD (reference sequence). The CDR3 sequence is 12 residues long. The covered CDR3 bases are TGCGCCAGACTCATAGCGGGGGTTAGG. Protein sequence: CARLIAGVR. From start to end, the CDR3 is CARLIAGVRYTF.

In the case of this clone: Read sequence stops 3 residues before the CDR3 end, and the germline J gene provides the missing end. This sequence joins TRBV7-8 and TRBJ2-3; D is possibly TRBD2 (7 bases). The CDR3 contains 15 residues. Germline lookup yields CDR1 SGHVS and CDR2 FQNEAQ. The sequenced part of the CDR3 DNA is TGTGCCAGCAGCCCTTCGGGGGGCGGGTTTCAGCCG. The encoded protein is CASSPSGGGFQP. The entire CDR3 sequence reads CASSPSGGGFQPQYF.

Partial CDR3 DNA: TGTGCCAGCTCACCGGGACTAGCGGGAGTCCATCCAGATACG. Translation: CASSPGLAGVHPDT. The entire CDR3 sequence reads CASSPGLAGVHPDTQYF. The rearrangement joins TRBV18 to TRBJ2-3; TRBD2 matches 14 bases. The observed sequence ends 3 residues before the CDR3 terminus, with the missing tail filled in from the germline J gene. Germline V gives CDR1 KGHSH, CDR2 LQKENI. J gave up 4 bases and V 3 bases, and 6 bases lay outside the gene matches. The CDR3 contains 17 residues.

About this clone itself: The read stops 3 residues short of the end of the CDR3; the missing end is completed from the germline J gene. The gene calls are TRBV5-5 and TRBJ2-1; D might be TRBD1 (6 bases). V was pared by 4 bases and J by 3 bases, with 11 bases between. Germline loops: CDR1 SGHKS, CDR2 YYEKEE (reference sequence). This CDR3 comprises 14 residues. CDR3 in amino acids: CASSPGTIYNEQFF. Incomplete CDR3 DNA: TGTGCCAGCAGCCCCGGGACAATCTACAATGAG.

Worth noting for this clone: The read halts 3 residues ahead of the CDR3 end, with the missing end drawn from the germline J gene. V usage is TRBV12-3 or TRBV12-4 and J usage is TRBJ2-3; D unclear. V dropped 4 bases and J dropped 5 bases, with 4 bases sitting between them. This CDR3 is 11 amino acids long. This CDR3 is CASSSGDTQYF. Incomplete CDR3 DNA: TGTGCCAGCAGTTCGGGAGATACG.

Comment on this clone: The read comes to an end 3 residues before the CDR3 does, leaving the germline J gene to fill in the end. The genes are TRBV7-2 and TRBJ1-2; the match to TRBD1 covers 10 bases. The CDR3 extends over 14 amino acids. Germline CDR1 reads SGHTA; CDR2 reads FQGNSA. The CDR3 bases that were read are TGTGCCAGCAGCTTGGGACAGGGGTACTACGAC. The encoded protein is CASSLGQGYYD. The entire CDR3 protein reads CASSLGQGYYDYTF.

In regard to this clone: Sequencing ends 3 residues short of the CDR3 end; the germline J gene provides the rest. The chain joins TRBV19 to TRBJ1-5; 8 positions match TRBD1. V shed 7 bases and J 6 bases; nucleotides not matched to a gene: 14. This CDR3 region has 16 residues. Germline V lookup: CDR1 LNHDA, CDR2 SQIVND (reference sequence). CDR3 DNA, as far as it was read: TGTGCCAGTAAGGGGAGTTCCGGGACAGGCGTTCAGCCC. It codes for CASKGSSGTGVQP. The whole CDR3 is CASKGSSGTGVQPQHF.

Points on this clone: Coverage ceases 3 residues before the CDR3 finishes, and the germline J gene fills in the end. The chain couples TRBV7-6 to TRBJ2-5; TRBD2 agrees at 10 bases. Germline V gene lookup returns CDR1 SGHVS and CDR2 FNYEAQ. The CDR3 totals 16 residues. The junction had 6 bases not matched to a gene; V was cut back by 1 base and J by 4 bases. The CDR3 bases that were read are TGTGCCAGCAGCTTAGATCTAGCGGGAGTCGGAGAGACC. Its protein product is CASSLDLAGVGET. The CDR3 in its entirety is CASSLDLAGVGETQYF.

With respect to this clone: The read stops 3 residues short of the end of the CDR3; the missing end is completed from the germline J gene. This chain joins TRBV30 and TRBJ1-6; tentative D call: TRBD1 (5 bases). Germline CDR1 reads GTSNPN; CDR2 reads SVGIG (reference sequence). The CDR3 contains 14 residues. V dropped 2 bases and J dropped 8 bases, with 13 bases sitting between them. Partial CDR3 DNA: TGTGCCTGGAGTTCCGGGGGGACTTATTCACCC. Translated: CAWSSGGTYSP. The whole CDR3 is CAWSSGGTYSPLHF.

For this clone: The read halts 3 residues ahead of the CDR3 end, with the missing end drawn from the germline J gene. V and J are TRBV6-2 or TRBV6-3 and TRBJ2-4; 8 bases are a match to TRBD1. This CDR3 contains 12 residues. The germline V gene has CDR1 MNHEY and CDR2 SVGEGT. The CDR3 sequence is CASTQGAETQYF. Incomplete CDR3 DNA: TGTGCCAGCACCCAGGGGGCGGAGACT.

As regards this clone: The read halts 3 residues ahead of the CDR3 end, with the missing end drawn from the germline J gene. The rearrangement links TRBV10-1 to TRBJ1-5; 8 bases line up with TRBD1. The V segment lost 11 bases and the J segment 4 bases; nucleotides outside the gene matches: 13. This CDR3 region has 15 residues. Germline values: CDR1 WNHNN, CDR2 SYGVQD (reference sequence). Incomplete CDR3 DNA: TGCGCCGGACCCCCGGGACAGGCCTTGAATCAGCCC. This codes for CAGPPGQALNQP. The full CDR3 protein is CAGPPGQALNQPQHF.